This entry lists 16 T cell receptor beta chains sequenced from one sample in a study of T-cell memory formation after mild COVID-19. TCRdb fed the 5' RACE reads into MiXCR, producing one record per CDR3 protein. In the table there are about 50,000 distinct CDR3 sequences, around 10% of which are singletons. Sequenced sample: PBMCs or a T cell subset sorted from them (not recorded which). The receptor set was obtained from a man aged 18 to 29 who had mild COVID-19 (a few samples of this study predate the infection). Cell type and time point are not known.

This clonotype was seen at least ten times. The CDR3 reads CASSFQGVSAGELFF. Here the CDR3 DNA reads TGTGCCAGCAGCTTTCAGGGAGTGTCGGCCGGGGAGCTGTTTTTT. The chain recombines TRBV7-8 with TRBJ2-2; the D call may be TRBD1 or TRBD2 (5 bases each). Germline CDR1 and CDR2: SGHVS and FQNEAQ. The V end lost 3 bases, the J end lost 6 bases, and 14 bases lay between the germline ends. The length of the CDR3 is 15 residues.

This clonotype was seen more than once but under ten times. V and J are TRBV29-1 and TRBJ2-1, with 9 bases fitting TRBD2. Germline values: CDR1 SQVTM, CDR2 ANQGSEA. After removal of 5 bases from V and 8 bases from J, the junction contained 13 bases not matched to a gene. CDR3 size: 15 residues. For the CDR3, the DNA is TGCAGCGTTAATGCCGTAGCGGGACTAGCCGATGAGCAGTTCTTC. It is translated as CSVNAVAGLADEQFF.

V usage is TRBV7-9 and J usage is TRBJ1-2, with TRBD1 identical over 9 bases. CDR1 and CDR2 from the germline V gene are SEHNR and FQNEAQ (reference sequence). With 3 bases clipped from V and 8 bases from J, the junction kept 4 bases outside the gene matches. This CDR3 is 13 amino acids long. This CDR3 is CASSLGQGDGYTF. CDR3 coding DNA: TGTGCCAGCAGCTTGGGACAGGGAGACGGCTACACCTTC.

This clonotype has more than one count but fewer than ten. The chain links TRBV7-3 to TRBJ2-3, with a possible D match to TRBD2 (7 bases). CDR1 and CDR2 from the germline V gene are SGHTA and FQGTGA. CDR3 size: 19 residues. The germline V and J ends were trimmed by 2 bases and 4 bases, with 25 bases remaining between them. The CDR3 reads CASSLVGGRYRTIPDTQYF. The CDR3, as DNA: TGTGCCAGCAGCTTAGTGGGGGGGCGATATCGCACCATCCCAGATACGCAGTATTTT.

The V and J genes are TRBV12-3 or TRBV12-4 and TRBJ1-2, with D hard to call. Deletions cut 2 bases from V and 4 bases from J, with 8 bases between. CDR3 length equals 13 residues. The CDR3 DNA sequence: TGTGCCAGCAGTTTAATGAGGGTCTATGGCTACACCTTC. Its protein is CASSLMRVYGYTF.

The chain couples TRBV6-5 to TRBJ1-3; no definite D call. V was trimmed by 0 bases and J by 4 bases, leaving 10 bases between them. The CDR3 has 15 amino acids. The germline CDR1 and CDR2 sequences are MNHEY and SVGAGI. CDR3: CASSYSSFRGNTIYF. In nucleotides, the CDR3 is TGTGCCAGCAGTTACTCGAGCTTTAGAGGAAACACCATATATTTT.

This clonotype has ten or more counts. The chain has TRBV24-1 and TRBJ2-1; 9 bases align to TRBD2. J was trimmed by 5 bases and V by 2 bases; bases with no gene match: 3. This CDR3 is 15 amino acids long. CDR1 and CDR2 from the germline V gene are KGHDR and SFDVKD. CDR3 in amino acids: CATSDSASGNNEQFF. The CDR3 bases are TGTGCCACCAGTGATTCGGCTAGCGGGAACAATGAGCAGTTCTTC.

The rearrangement uses TRBV18 and TRBJ1-4; the D is unclear. The CDR3 is 14 residues long. V was clipped by 3 bases and J by 3 bases, with 8 bases between them. Germline CDR1 KGHSH, CDR2 LQKENI. CDR3 sequence (DNA): TGTGCCAGCTCACCTTGGCCAGCTAATGAAAAACTGTTTTTT. Translated: CASSPWPANEKLFF.

The chain carries TRBV29-1 and TRBJ2-3, with 9 bases that match TRBD2. The V gene end was trimmed by 1 base and the J gene end by 3 bases; junction bases not matched to a gene: 5. The CDR3 length is 15 residues. Germline V gives CDR1 SQVTM, CDR2 ANQGSEA. CDR3 bases: TGCAGCGTTGAAGTTGGGCGGGGGGGGACAGATACGCAGTATTTT. Translating it yields CSVEVGRGGTDTQYF.

This clonotype was detected ten times or more. The chain combines TRBV5-5 with TRBJ1-1, with D hard to call. V gave up 0 bases and J gave up 4 bases, with 13 bases separating them. This CDR3 has 15 residues. CDR1 SGHKS and CDR2 YYEKEE come from the germline V gene (reference sequence). CDR3 nucleotides: TGTGCCAGCAGCTTGGCCTCTGGGTCGGGCACTGAAGCTTTCTTT. Amino acids: CASSLASGSGTEAFF.

In its sample, this clonotype was seen a few times. V is TRBV6-5 and J is TRBJ1-6, with D perhaps TRBD1 (6 bases). The CDR3 extends over 14 amino acids. V was pared by 7 bases and J by 6 bases, with 13 bases between. Germline V gene sequence: CDR1 MNHEY, CDR2 SVGAGI. CDR3 amino acids: CASKSRRGNSPLHF. CDR3 DNA: TGTGCCAGCAAGTCTCGCAGGGGTAATTCACCCCTCCACTTT.

A note on this clonotype: Mismatch with germline at one junction end may stem from a read error. The rearrangement uses TRBV5-1 and TRBJ2-7; D is ambiguous. This CDR3 region has 14 residues. Looked up from germline, CDR1 is SGHRS and CDR2 is YFSETQ. CDR3 protein: CDSSSGIGGYEQYF. The DNA of the CDR3 is TGCGACAGCAGCTCTGGTATCGGTGGCTACGAGCAGTACTTC.

This clonotype was detected a few times. The V and J genes are TRBV7-2 and TRBJ2-2, with D possibly TRBD1 on 5 matching bases. V was pared by 5 bases and J by 4 bases, with 11 bases between. Germline V gene data show CDR1 as SGHTA and CDR2 as FQGNSA. The CDR3 has 14 residues. CDR3 region: CASSQDILTGELFF. The CDR3 DNA reads TGTGCCAGCAGCCAGGACATCCTCACCGGGGAGCTGTTTTTT.

The CDR3 DNA is TGTGCCAGCAGTGAACAGGGGGGCTATGGCTACACCTTC. This encodes CASSEQGGYGYTF. The rearrangement links TRBV2 to TRBJ1-2; 7 bases match TRBD1. The CDR3 is made up of 13 amino acids. J was trimmed by 4 bases and V by 2 bases; bases with no gene match: 1. The germline CDR1 and CDR2 sequences are SNHLY and FYNNEI.

This clonotype was picked up a small number of times. V usage is TRBV21-1 and J usage is TRBJ2-2; TRBD1, as called in the table, went unchecked against the DNA. TRBV21-1 is deemed a pseudogene. The CDR3 has 15 amino acids. The CDR3 region is CASSKGQGVPGELFF. The CDR3 bases are TGTGCCAGCAGCAAGGGACAGGGGGTGCCCGGGGAGCTGTTTTTT.

Ten or more counts support this clonotype. V and J are TRBV7-2 and TRBJ2-1, with D possibly matching TRBD2 (6 bases). Germline-derived CDR1 and CDR2 are SGHTA and FQGNSA. V lost 0 bases and J 10 bases, leaving 7 bases between the germline ends. The CDR3 length is 12 residues. The CDR3, as DNA: TGTGCCAGCAGCTTAGCGGCGGGGGAGCAGTTCTTC. Amino acid sequence: CASSLAAGEQFF.